This entry lists 32 T cell receptor beta chains sequenced from one sample in a study of T cell changes during pregnancy in multiple sclerosis. Sequencing used immunoSEQ multiplex PCR; TCRdb keeps in-frame clones, though not all of them. Among about 100,000 clones listed, roughly 92% were seen once. Sequencing used peripheral blood, obtained after pregnancy. Receptor source: a female donor with multiple sclerosis, enrolled in a pregnancy study.

The chain uses TRBV5-6 and TRBJ1-5, with 7 bases aligning to TRBD1. Looked up from germline, CDR1 is SGHDT and CDR2 is YYEEEE. The CDR3 is made up of 15 amino acids. J lost 1 base, V lost 5 bases, and 6 bases had no gene match. The CDR3 loop reads CASSTTGVSNQPQHF. The CDR3 DNA follows: TGTGCCAGCAGTACCACAGGGGTGAGCAATCAGCCCCAGCATTTT. Variable domain in full (rest from reference TRBV5-6 and TRBJ1-5): DAGVTQSPTHLIKTRGQQVTLRCSPKSGHDTVSWYQQALGQGPQFIFQYYEEEERQRGNFPDRFSGHQFPNYSSELNVNALLLGDSALYLCASSTTGVSNQPQHFGDGTRLSIL.

The V gene is TRBV5-8, the J gene TRBJ1-1, with D unclear. There are 12 residues in the CDR3. V lost 0 bases to trimming and J lost 11 bases, with 11 bases between them. The germline CDR1 and CDR2 sequences are SGHTS and YDEGEE. The CDR3 nucleotides are TGTGCCAGCAGCTTGGGTGTTTTGTATGCTTTCTTT. Translation gives CASSLGVLYAFF.

This clone is a singleton in its sample. The genes are TRBV5-4 and TRBJ2-1; 8 nucleotides match TRBD1. This CDR3 has 16 amino acids. CDR1 is SGHNT, CDR2 YYREEE, per germline (reference sequence). V was pared by 1 base and J by 2 bases, with 5 bases of the junction left unmatched. In DNA, the CDR3 is TGTGCCAGCAGCTTGAGGGCAGGGGGCACCTACAATGAGCAGTTCTTC. This gives the protein CASSLRAGGTYNEQFF. Filled out from reference TRBV5-4 and TRBJ2-1, the complete variable domain reads ETGVTQSPTHLIKTRGQQVTLRCSSQSGHNTVSWYQQALGQGPQFIFQYYREEENGRGNFPPRFSGLQFPNYSSELNVNALELDDSALYLCASSLRAGGTYNEQFFGPGTRLTVL.

V usage is TRBV27 and J usage is TRBJ2-2, with no clear D. The CDR3 extends over 13 amino acids. CDR1 is MNHEY and CDR2 is SMNVEV in the germline V gene (reference sequence). Trimming took 8 bases from V and 8 from J, leaving 15 bases between them. CDR3 sequence: CASSDTWAGELFF. The CDR3 bases are TGTGCCAGCTCTGACACATGGGCTGGGGAGCTGTTTTTT.

The V call is TRBV30, the J call TRBJ1-2; possibly TRBD1 for D (6 bases). With 0 bases removed from V and 2 bases from J, the gap between germline ends came to 10 bases. Germline V gene data show CDR1 as GTSNPN and CDR2 as SVGIG (reference sequence). The CDR3 is 14 amino acids. Here the CDR3 reads CAWSVPGQNYGYTF. The CDR3 nucleotides are TGTGCCTGGAGTGTCCCTGGACAGAACTATGGCTACACCTTC.

V usage is TRBV9 and J usage is TRBJ1-2; D remains unclear. The germline gives CDR1 SGDLS, CDR2 YYNGEE. This CDR3 region has 14 residues. V gave up 0 bases and J gave up 6 bases, with 12 bases separating them. The CDR3 DNA sequence: TGTGCCAGCAGCGTAGGGTACGGTCTTGATGGCTACACCTTC. Translating gives CASSVGYGLDGYTF.

The V gene is TRBV10-2, the J gene TRBJ2-4; D unresolved. V dropped 0 bases and J dropped 10 bases, with 7 bases sitting between them. Germline loops: CDR1 WSHSY, CDR2 SAAADI. The CDR3 has 12 amino acids. In DNA form, the CDR3 reads TGCGCCAGCAGTGAGTCGGGCCTTATTCAGTACTTC. Amino acids: CASSESGLIQYF.

The J gene is TRBJ1-4, the V gene TRBV5-1, with 9 bases aligning to TRBD1. This CDR3 region has 15 residues. Germline CDR1 reads SGHRS; CDR2 reads YFSETQ. The J segment lost 4 bases and the V segment lost 4 bases, leaving 5 bases of the junction unmatched. CDR3 nucleotide sequence: TGCGCCAGCAGCATGGGACAGGGATATAATGAAAAACTGTTTTTT. This gives the protein CASSMGQGYNEKLFF. Using reference TRBV5-1 and TRBJ1-4 for the parts outside the CDR3, the full variable domain is KAGVTQTPRYLIKTRGQQVTLSCSPISGHRSVSWYQQTPGQGLQFLFEYFSETQRNKGNFPGRFSGRQFSNSRSEMNVSTLELGDSALYLCASSMGQGYNEKLFFGSGTQLSVL.

V is TRBV5-1 and J is TRBJ2-7; 12 bases are a match to TRBD1. The germline CDR1 and CDR2 sequences are SGHRS and YFSETQ. The CDR3 runs 18 residues. The V and J ends lost 2 bases and 3 bases, in that order; junction bases with no gene match: 12. The CDR3 bases are TGCGCCAGCAGCTTCCTGGGTCCGGGACAGGGGGCTGGCTACGAGCAGTACTTC. Amino acids: CASSFLGPGQGAGYEQYF.

The chain employs TRBV27 and TRBJ1-2; no reliable D call. The CDR3 runs 12 residues. V shed 4 bases and J shed 4 bases, with 7 bases lying between them. CDR1 and CDR2 (germline): MNHEY, SMNVEV (reference sequence). In DNA form, the CDR3 reads TGTGCCAGCAGTTCGGGTCTCTATGGCTACACCTTC. This sequence encodes CASSSGLYGYTF.

The chain carries TRBV14 and TRBJ2-3; D is perhaps TRBD2 (6 bases). The V gene's germline CDR1 is SGHDN and CDR2 FVKESK. Deletions cut 1 base from V and 1 base from J, with 12 bases between. CDR3 length equals 16 residues. CDR3 sequence: CASSQGRGLGTDTQYF. DNA of the CDR3: TGTGCCAGCAGCCAAGGGAGGGGCCTGGGCACAGATACGCAGTATTTT.

V gene TRBV28 combines with J gene TRBJ2-2; D may be TRBD2 (5 bases). Germline values: CDR1 MDHEN, CDR2 SYDVKM. The CDR3 loop spans 19 amino acids. Trimming took off 3 bases at V and 4 bases at J, with 24 bases between the two ends. The CDR3 DNA is TGTGCCAGCAGTTTCCTCGGACTCCCCCTAGACCGGCGCACCGGGGAGCTGTTTTTT. Its protein is CASSFLGLPLDRRTGELFF.

The chain couples TRBV28 to TRBJ1-5; tentative D call: TRBD1 (6 bases). This CDR3 region has 13 residues. Germline loops: CDR1 MDHEN, CDR2 SYDVKM. Deletions cut 4 bases from V and 7 bases from J, with 11 bases between. The CDR3 loop reads CASSSTGLQPQHF. DNA for the CDR3: TGTGCCAGCAGTTCTACAGGGTTGCAGCCCCAGCATTTT.

The gene calls are TRBV27 and TRBJ2-3; 8 bases match TRBD2. Germline V lookup: CDR1 MNHEY, CDR2 SMNVEV (reference sequence). The CDR3 covers 15 residues. V dropped 6 bases and J dropped 0; count of bases not matched to a gene: 5. The CDR3 loop is CASRGLVGSTDTQYF. Here the CDR3 DNA reads TGTGCCAGCAGGGGACTAGTTGGAAGCACAGATACGCAGTATTTT.

This chain uses TRBV4-2 with TRBJ1-4, with 8 positions matching TRBD1. V was pared by 0 bases and J by 7 bases, with 10 bases of the junction left unmatched. The CDR3 has 17 amino acids. Germline V gene data show CDR1 as LGHNA and CDR2 as YNFKEQ. CDR3 nucleotides: TGTGCCAGCAGCCAAGACCTTACAGGGGGGGAGAGTGAAAAACTGTTTTTT. It codes for CASSQDLTGGESEKLFF.

The gene calls are TRBV5-1 and TRBJ2-7, with D possibly TRBD2 on 5 matching bases. Trimming pared 0 bases from V and 6 bases from J, leaving 10 bases between. In germline, CDR1 is SGHRS, CDR2 YFSETQ. The CDR3 is 13 amino acids. CDR3 protein: CASSLVVAGEQYF. CDR3 nucleotides: TGCGCCAGCAGCTTGGTCGTCGCGGGCGAGCAGTACTTC.

The V and J genes are TRBV7-2 and TRBJ2-3, with D possibly being TRBD1 (5 bases). The germline V gene has CDR1 SGHTA and CDR2 FQGNSA. The CDR3 is made up of 13 amino acids. Between the trimmed V and J ends, which lost 5 bases and 0 bases, there was a span of 6 bases. The CDR3: CASSRQSTDTQYF. DNA of the CDR3: TGTGCCAGCAGCCGACAGAGCACAGATACGCAGTATTTT.

The CDR3: CASSEAGTAKNIQYF. The DNA for the CDR3 is TGCGCCAGCAGTGAGGCGGGGACAGCCAAAAACATTCAGTACTTC. The genes are TRBV10-1 and TRBJ2-4, with TRBD2 as a possible D gene (6 bases). Germline CDR1 WNHNN, CDR2 SYGVQD (reference sequence). The CDR3 spans 15 residues. Trimming removed 2 bases from V and 0 bases from J, with 8 bases in between.

This rearrangement joins TRBV4-2 to TRBJ2-2; D not certain. The CDR3 is 16 residues long. The V and J ends lost 2 bases and 0 bases respectively, with 10 bases between them. CDR1 and CDR2 from the germline V gene are LGHNA and YNFKEQ. CDR3 nucleotides: TGTGCCAGCAGCCAATCACTTCCTGCGAACACCGGGGAGCTGTTTTTT. This gives the protein CASSQSLPANTGELFF.

The chain couples TRBV10-3 to TRBJ1-2, with D unclear. This CDR3 has 15 amino acids. The ends were cut back, 2 bases at V and 0 bases at J, with 10 bases in the middle. CDR1 is ENHRY, CDR2 SYGVKD, per germline. Written as DNA, the CDR3 is TGTGCCATCAGTGAGAACATCATGACTAACTATGGCTACACCTTC. This gives the protein CAISENIMTNYGYTF.

V and J are TRBV23-1 and TRBJ2-3; the D is unclear. TRBV23-1 is reported as an ORF; its role is uncertain. This CDR3 has 17 amino acids. V lost 4 bases, J lost 0 bases, and 17 bases lay in between. The CDR3, as DNA: TGCGCCAGCAGTCCCCGCGCACCCTCCACTAGCACAGATACGCAGTATTTT. Protein: CASSPRAPSTSTDTQYF.

The rearrangement joins TRBV5-4 to TRBJ2-7, with a possible D match to TRBD2 (7 bases). The length of the CDR3 is 14 residues. Germline CDR1 is SGHNT and CDR2 is YYREEE (reference sequence). The V gene lost 0 bases and the J gene lost 7 bases, with 14 bases spanning the gap. The CDR3 sequence is CASSLGGGGWEQYF. The CDR3 bases are TGTGCCAGCAGCTTGGGAGGGGGGGGCTGGGAGCAGTACTTC.

The rearrangement uses TRBV11-2 and TRBJ2-7; unclear D gene. This CDR3 comprises 14 residues. V dropped 5 bases and J dropped 3 bases, with 14 bases sitting between them. Germline CDR1 SGHAT, CDR2 FQNNGV. The CDR3 sequence is CASSPPLRVYEQYF. The CDR3 nucleotides are TGTGCCAGCAGCCCACCCCTCCGGGTCTACGAGCAGTACTTC. Variable domain in full (rest from reference TRBV11-2 and TRBJ2-7): EAGVAQSPRYKIIEKRQSVAFWCNPISGHATLYWYQQILGQGPKLLIQFQNNGVVDDSQLPKDRFSAERLKGVDSTLKIQPAKLEDSAVYLCASSPPLRVYEQYFGPGTRLTVT.

This chain uses TRBV5-1 with TRBJ2-2, with 8 nucleotides matching TRBD2. The junction had 5 bases not matched to a gene; V was cut back by 1 base and J by 6 bases. The length of the CDR3 is 15 residues. CDR1 and CDR2 (germline): SGHRS, YFSETQ. CDR3: CASSLTSGSPGELFF. The CDR3 bases are TGCGCCAGCAGCTTGACTAGCGGATCCCCCGGGGAGCTGTTTTTT.

The chain uses TRBV5-8 and TRBJ1-1; tentatively, D is TRBD1 (5 bases). The CDR3 sequence is 12 residues long. The V end was cut by 0 bases, the J end by 10 bases, with 10 bases between. Germline loops: CDR1 SGHTS, CDR2 YDEGEE. CDR3 protein: CASSLVRGVAFF. The CDR3 DNA is TGTGCCAGCAGCTTGGTTCGGGGGGTAGCTTTCTTT.

This clone was seen only a few times. This sequence joins TRBV2 and TRBJ1-4; perhaps TRBD1 as D (6 bases). The length of the CDR3 is 16 residues. The ends were cut back, 7 bases at V and 0 bases at J, with 15 bases in the middle. Germline V gene sequence: CDR1 SNHLY, CDR2 FYNNEI. CDR3 coding DNA: TGTGCCAGCAACGATAGGGGGGGAGCAACTAATGAAAAACTGTTTTTT. This gives the protein CASNDRGGATNEKLFF.

V is TRBV10-3 and J is TRBJ1-2; TRBD1 matches 8 bases. Trimming cost V 10 bases and J 8 bases; bases outside gene matches: 15. Germline CDR1 is ENHRY and CDR2 is SYGVKD. The CDR3 is 14 residues long. This CDR3 is CATYGGSGGDGYTF. DNA for the CDR3: TGTGCCACATACGGCGGGTCAGGGGGCGACGGCTACACCTTC.

This clone was seen only once. This chain joins TRBV7-9 and TRBJ2-7, with 9 bases matching TRBD2. The CDR3 contains 14 residues. The germline gives CDR1 SEHNR, CDR2 FQNEAQ (reference sequence). Trimming removed 3 bases from V and 7 bases from J; junction bases left unmatched: 7. CDR3 bases: TGTGCCAGCAGCTTCGCGGGAGGGCCGGAAGAGCAGTACTTC. Its translation is CASSFAGGPEEQYF.

The genes are TRBV5-6 and TRBJ2-7, with D possibly TRBD2 on 5 matching bases. V was clipped by 0 bases and J by 2 bases, with 12 bases between them. This CDR3 contains 15 residues. The germline gives CDR1 SGHDT, CDR2 YYEEEE. The DNA of the CDR3 is TGTGCCAGCAGCTTGGTAGCGTCTGGGCCCTACGAGCAGTACTTC. Translated: CASSLVASGPYEQYF.

The J gene is TRBJ2-5, the V gene TRBV6-6; D call uncertain. V lost 5 bases and J lost 2, with 3 bases in between. Per germline, CDR1 MNHNY and CDR2 SVGAGI (reference sequence). This CDR3 comprises 11 residues. In nucleotides, the CDR3 is TGTGCCAGCAGTATACAAGAGACCCAGTACTTC. This translates into CASSIQETQYF.

The chain is built from TRBV6-5 and TRBJ1-4, with D uncertain. V dropped 2 bases and J dropped 5 bases, with 6 bases sitting between them. Germline CDR1 and CDR2: MNHEY and SVGAGI. The CDR3 extends over 13 amino acids. This CDR3 is CASSYTRNEKLFF. The CDR3 DNA reads as TGTGCCAGCAGTTACACGCGAAATGAAAAACTGTTTTTT.

The V gene is TRBV4-2, the J gene TRBJ2-7; TRBD2 is a possible D gene (6 bases). The germline V gene encodes CDR1 LGHNA and CDR2 YNFKEQ. This CDR3 has 15 residues. V was trimmed by 3 bases and J by 4 bases, leaving 16 bases between them. CDR3 loop: CASSQSPGTLYEQYF. DNA for the CDR3: TGTGCCAGCAGCCAGTCTCCCGGGACTCTTTACGAGCAGTACTTC.